This T cell receptor (beta chain) was profiled in a study of breast tumors, draining lymph nodes, adjacent tissues. The sample holds many counts of this clonotype. The length of the CDR3 is 14 residues. Germline values: CDR1 MNHNY, CDR2 SVGAGI (reference sequence). V was pared by 5 bases and J by 0 bases, with 3 bases of the junction left unmatched. TCRdb itself ran the multiplex PCR reads through MiXCR, one entry per CDR3 protein. Of some 53,000 distinct CDR3 sequences listed, approximately 45% are singletons. The TCR comes from a female donor with breast cancer. Some clones in this sample may be carry-over from other donors' samples. V gene TRBV6-6 combines with J gene TRBJ2-7, with 8 nucleotides matching TRBD2. The specimen was breast tumor tissue. CDR3: CASSRLANSYEQYF. The CDR3 DNA is TGTGCCAGCAGTCGACTAGCGAACTCCTACGAGCAGTACTTC.